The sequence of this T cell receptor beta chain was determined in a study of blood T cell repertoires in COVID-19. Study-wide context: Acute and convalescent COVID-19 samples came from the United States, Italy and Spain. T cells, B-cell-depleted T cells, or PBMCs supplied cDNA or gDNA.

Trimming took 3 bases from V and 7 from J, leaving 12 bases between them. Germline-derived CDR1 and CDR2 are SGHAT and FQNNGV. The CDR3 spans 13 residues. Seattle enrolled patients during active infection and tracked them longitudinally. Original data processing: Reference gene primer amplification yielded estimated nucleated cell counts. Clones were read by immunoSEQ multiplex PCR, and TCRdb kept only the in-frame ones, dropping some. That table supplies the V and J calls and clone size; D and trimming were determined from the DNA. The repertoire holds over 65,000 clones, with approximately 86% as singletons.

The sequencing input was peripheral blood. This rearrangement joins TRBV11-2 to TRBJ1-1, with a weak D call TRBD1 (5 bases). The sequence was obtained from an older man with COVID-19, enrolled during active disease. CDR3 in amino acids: CASSFERQSEAFF. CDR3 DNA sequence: TGTGCCAGCAGCTTTGAAAGACAGAGTGAAGCTTTCTTT.